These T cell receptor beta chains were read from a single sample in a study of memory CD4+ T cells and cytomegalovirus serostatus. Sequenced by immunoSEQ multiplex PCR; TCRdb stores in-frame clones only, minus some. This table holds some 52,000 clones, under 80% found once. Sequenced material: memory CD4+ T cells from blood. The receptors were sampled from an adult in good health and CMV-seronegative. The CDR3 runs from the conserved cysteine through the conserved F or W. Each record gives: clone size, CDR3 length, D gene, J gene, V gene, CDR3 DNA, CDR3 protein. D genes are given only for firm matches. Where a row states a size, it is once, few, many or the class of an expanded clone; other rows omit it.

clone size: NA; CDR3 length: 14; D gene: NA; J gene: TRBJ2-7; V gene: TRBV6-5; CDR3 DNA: TGTGCCAGCAGTTATAAGGTCGGAGGGGCCGAGCAGTACTTC; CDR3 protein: CASSYKVGGAEQYF
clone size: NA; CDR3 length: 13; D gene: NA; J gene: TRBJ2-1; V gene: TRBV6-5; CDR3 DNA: TGTGCCAGCAGTTACTCAAAGGGGGGTGAGCAGTTCTTC; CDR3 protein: CASSYSKGGEQFF
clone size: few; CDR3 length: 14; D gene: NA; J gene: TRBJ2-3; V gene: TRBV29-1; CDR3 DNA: TGCAGCCATCCTTCTTTATTCCCCCCAGATACGCAGTATTTT; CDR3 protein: CSHPSLFPPDTQYF
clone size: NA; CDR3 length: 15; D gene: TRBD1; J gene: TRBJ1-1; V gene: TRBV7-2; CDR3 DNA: TGTGCCAGCTCTTATCAGACAGGGATGAACACTGAAGCTTTCTTT; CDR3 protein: CASSYQTGMNTEAFF
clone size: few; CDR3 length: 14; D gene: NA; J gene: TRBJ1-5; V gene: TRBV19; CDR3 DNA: TGTGCCAGTAGTACGGGACCAGGGAATCAGCCCCAGCATTTT; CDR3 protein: CASSTGPGNQPQHF
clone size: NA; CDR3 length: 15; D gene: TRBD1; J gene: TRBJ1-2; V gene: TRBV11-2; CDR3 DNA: TGTGCCAGCACCAGCTTCCGGACAGGAGGAGTTGGCTACACCTTC; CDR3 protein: CASTSFRTGGVGYTF
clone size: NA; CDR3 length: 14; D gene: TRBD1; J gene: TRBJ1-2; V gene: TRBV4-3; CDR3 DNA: TGCGCCAGCAGCCAAGGGGACAGGGAGAGCGGCTACACCTTC; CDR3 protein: CASSQGDRESGYTF
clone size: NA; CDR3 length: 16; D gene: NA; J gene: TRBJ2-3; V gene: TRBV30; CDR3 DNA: TGTGCCTGGAGTGGGGGGGCCGGGACCTTCACAGATACGCAGTATTTT; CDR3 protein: CAWSGGAGTFTDTQYF
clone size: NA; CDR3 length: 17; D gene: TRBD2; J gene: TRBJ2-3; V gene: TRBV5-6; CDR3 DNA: TGTGCCAGCAGCGTAGAAACCCGGGGGGGTCTAACAGATACGCAGTATTTT; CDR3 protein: CASSVETRGGLTDTQYF
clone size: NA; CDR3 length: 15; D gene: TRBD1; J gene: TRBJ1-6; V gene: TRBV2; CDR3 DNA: TGTGCCAGCAGTGTACTACAGGGGCATAATTCACCCCTCCACTTT; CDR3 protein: CASSVLQGHNSPLHF
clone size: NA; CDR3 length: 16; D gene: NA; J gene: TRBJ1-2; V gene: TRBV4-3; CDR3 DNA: TGCGCCAGCAGCCAAGATTTGGGGCAGGGCAGGTATGGCTACACCTTC; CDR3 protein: CASSQDLGQGRYGYTF
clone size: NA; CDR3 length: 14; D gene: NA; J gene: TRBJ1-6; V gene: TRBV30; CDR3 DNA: TGTGCCTGGACAGGGTCAGCCTATAATTCACCCCTCCACTTT; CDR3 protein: CAWTGSAYNSPLHF
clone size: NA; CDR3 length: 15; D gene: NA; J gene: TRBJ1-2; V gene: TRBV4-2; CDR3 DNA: TGTGCCAGCAGCCAAGATTCCCAGGGGCTCAGGGGCTACACCTTC; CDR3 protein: CASSQDSQGLRGYTF
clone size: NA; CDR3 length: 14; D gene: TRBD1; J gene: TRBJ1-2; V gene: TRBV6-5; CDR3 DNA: TGTGCCACTGCGAGGGGACAGGGAGGCTATGGCTACACCTTC; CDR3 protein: CATARGQGGYGYTF
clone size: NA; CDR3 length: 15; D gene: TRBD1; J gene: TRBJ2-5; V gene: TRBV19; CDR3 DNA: TGTGCCAGTAGTACGGGACAGACCTACCAAGAGACCCAGTACTTC; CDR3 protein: CASSTGQTYQETQYF
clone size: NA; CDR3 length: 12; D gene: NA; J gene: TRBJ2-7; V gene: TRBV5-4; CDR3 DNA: TGTGCCAGCAGCAAGGACAGCTACGAGCAGTACTTC; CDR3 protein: CASSKDSYEQYF
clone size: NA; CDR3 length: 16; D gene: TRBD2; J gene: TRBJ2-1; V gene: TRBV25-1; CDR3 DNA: TGTGCCAGCAGTTTAAATAGCGGGGGGGCCAGTGATGAGCAGTTCTTC; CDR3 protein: CASSLNSGGASDEQFF
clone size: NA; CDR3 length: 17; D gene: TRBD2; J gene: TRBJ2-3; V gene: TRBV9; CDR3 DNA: TGTGCCAGCAGCGCGGGGGGACTAGCGGGGGGCACAGATACGCAGTATTTT; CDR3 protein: CASSAGGLAGGTDTQYF
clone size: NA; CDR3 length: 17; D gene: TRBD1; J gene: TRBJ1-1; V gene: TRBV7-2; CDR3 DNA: TGTGCCAGCAGCTTAAATCGGAGGGGGCGTTCTAACACTGAAGCTTTCTTT; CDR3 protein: CASSLNRRGRSNTEAFF
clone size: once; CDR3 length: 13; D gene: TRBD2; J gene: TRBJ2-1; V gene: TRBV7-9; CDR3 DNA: TGTGCCAGCAGCTCTTGGACTAGCGATGAGCAGTTCTTC; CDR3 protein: CASSSWTSDEQFF
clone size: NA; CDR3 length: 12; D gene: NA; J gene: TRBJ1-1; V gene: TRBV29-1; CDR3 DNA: TGCAGCGTTGAGGTCCGGGGGTATGAAGCTTTCTTT; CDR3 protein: CSVEVRGYEAFF
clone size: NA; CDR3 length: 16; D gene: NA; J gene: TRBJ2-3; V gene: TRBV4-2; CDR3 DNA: TGTGCCAGCAGCCAAGAGACCGGGGTGGGCACAGATACGCAGTATTTT; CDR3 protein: CASSQETGVGTDTQYF
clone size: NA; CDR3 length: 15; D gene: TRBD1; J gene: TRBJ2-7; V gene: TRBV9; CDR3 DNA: TGTGCCAGCAGCGGGGGGACAGGGAGTTTCCACGAGCAGTACTTC; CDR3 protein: CASSGGTGSFHEQYF
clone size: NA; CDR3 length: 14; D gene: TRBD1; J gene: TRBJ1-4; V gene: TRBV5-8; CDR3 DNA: TGTGCCAGCAGCGCCGGACAGGGTTATGAAAAACTGTTTTTT; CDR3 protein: CASSAGQGYEKLFF
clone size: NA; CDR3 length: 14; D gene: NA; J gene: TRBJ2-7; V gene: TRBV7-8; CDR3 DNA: TGTGCCAGCAGCGTCGACAGCCATATATACGAGCAGTACTTC; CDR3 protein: CASSVDSHIYEQYF
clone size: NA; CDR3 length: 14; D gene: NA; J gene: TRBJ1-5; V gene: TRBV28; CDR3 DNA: TGTGCCAGCAGTTTTTCAGTTAGCAATCAGCCCCAGCATTTT; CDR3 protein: CASSFSVSNQPQHF
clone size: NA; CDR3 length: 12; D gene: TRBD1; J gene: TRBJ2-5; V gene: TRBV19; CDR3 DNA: TGTGCCAGTAGGTCAGGGGGAGAGACCCAGTACTTC; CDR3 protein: CASRSGGETQYF
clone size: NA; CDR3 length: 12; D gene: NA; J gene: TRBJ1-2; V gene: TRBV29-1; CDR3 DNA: TGCAGCGGTTCAACTGCACTGGGTGGCTACACCTTC; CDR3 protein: CSGSTALGGYTF
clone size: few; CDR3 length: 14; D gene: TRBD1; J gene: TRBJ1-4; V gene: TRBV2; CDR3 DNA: TGTGCCAGCAGGTCCGACAGGGGGGGTGAAAAACTGTTTTTT; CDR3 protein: CASRSDRGGEKLFF
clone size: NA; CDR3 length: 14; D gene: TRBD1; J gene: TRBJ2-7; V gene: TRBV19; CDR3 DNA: TGTGCCAGTAGTATAGGAGGGACAGTCTACGAGCAGTACTTC; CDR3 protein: CASSIGGTVYEQYF
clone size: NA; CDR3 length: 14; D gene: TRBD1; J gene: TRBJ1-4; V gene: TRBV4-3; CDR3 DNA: TGCGCCAGCAGCCAAGCAGGGGGAAATGAAAAACTGTTTTTT; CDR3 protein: CASSQAGGNEKLFF
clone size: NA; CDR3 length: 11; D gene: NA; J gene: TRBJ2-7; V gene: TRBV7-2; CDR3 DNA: TGTGCCAGCAGCTTTAGGGGAGAGCAGTACTTC; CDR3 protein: CASSFRGEQYF
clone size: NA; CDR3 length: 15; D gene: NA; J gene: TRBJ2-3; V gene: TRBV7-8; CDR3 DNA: TGTGCCAGCAGCGCAAGGCCTCAGGGCACAGATACGCAGTATTTT; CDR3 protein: CASSARPQGTDTQYF
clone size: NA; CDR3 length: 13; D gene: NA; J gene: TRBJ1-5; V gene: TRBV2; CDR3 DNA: TGTGCCAGCGGGACCCCATGGGGTCAGCCCCAGCATTTT; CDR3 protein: CASGTPWGQPQHF
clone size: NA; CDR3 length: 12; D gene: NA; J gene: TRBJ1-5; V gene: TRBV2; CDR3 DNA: TGTGCCAGCACCGGGCCTAATCAGCCCCAGCATTTT; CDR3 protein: CASTGPNQPQHF
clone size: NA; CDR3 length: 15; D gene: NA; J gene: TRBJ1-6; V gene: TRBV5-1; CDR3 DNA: TGCGCCAGCAAGAATGGCCTCTCCTATAATTCACCCCTCCACTTT; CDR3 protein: CASKNGLSYNSPLHF
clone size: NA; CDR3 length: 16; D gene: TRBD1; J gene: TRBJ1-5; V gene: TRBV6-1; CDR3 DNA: TGTGCCAGCAGTGAAATAAACAGGGGAGGCAATCAGCCCCAGCATTTT; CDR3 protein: CASSEINRGGNQPQHF
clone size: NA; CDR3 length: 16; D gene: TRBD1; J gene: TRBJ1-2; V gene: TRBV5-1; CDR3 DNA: TGCGCCAGCAGCGACAGGGGGCGCGGAGCTAACTATGGCTACACCTTC; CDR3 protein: CASSDRGRGANYGYTF
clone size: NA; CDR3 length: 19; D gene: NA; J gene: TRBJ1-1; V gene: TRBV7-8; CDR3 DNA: TGTGCCAGCAGCCTCTTAGGACAGCCATTTCTTCAAATGAACACTGAAGCTTTCTTT; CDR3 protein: CASSLLGQPFLQMNTEAFF
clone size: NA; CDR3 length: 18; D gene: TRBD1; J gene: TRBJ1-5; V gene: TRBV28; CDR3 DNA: TGTGCCAGCAGCGGGACAGGGGAATTTGGAATGGGCAATCAGCCCCAGCATTTT; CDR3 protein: CASSGTGEFGMGNQPQHF
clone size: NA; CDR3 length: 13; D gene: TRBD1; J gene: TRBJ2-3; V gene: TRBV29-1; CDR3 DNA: TGCAGCGTTGGGTACAGGGGGGCAGATACGCAGTATTTT; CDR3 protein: CSVGYRGADTQYF
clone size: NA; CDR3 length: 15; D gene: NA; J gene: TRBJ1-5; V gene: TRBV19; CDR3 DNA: TGTGCCAGTAGTATAGGGGAATATAGCAATCAGCCCCAGCATTTT; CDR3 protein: CASSIGEYSNQPQHF
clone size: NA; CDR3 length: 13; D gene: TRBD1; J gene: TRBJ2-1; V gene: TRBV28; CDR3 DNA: TGTGCCAGCCGCGACAGGGATACTCCGGGTCCGTTCTTC; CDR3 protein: CASRDRDTPGPFF